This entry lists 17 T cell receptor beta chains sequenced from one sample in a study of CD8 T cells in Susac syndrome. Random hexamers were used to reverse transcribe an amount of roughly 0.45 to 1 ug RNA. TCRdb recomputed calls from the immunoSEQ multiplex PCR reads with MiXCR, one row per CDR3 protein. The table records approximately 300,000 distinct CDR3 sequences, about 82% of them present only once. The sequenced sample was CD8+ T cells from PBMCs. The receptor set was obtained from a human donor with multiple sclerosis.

This CDR3 reads CASSQDLGRYEQYF. CDR3 nucleotides: TGCGCCAGCAGCCAAGATTTGGGCAGGTACGAGCAGTACTTC. The chain employs TRBV4-3 and TRBJ2-7; no firm D call. Germline V gives CDR1 LGHNA, CDR2 YSLEER. Trimming pared 0 bases from V and 4 bases from J, leaving 10 bases between. The CDR3 is made up of 14 amino acids.

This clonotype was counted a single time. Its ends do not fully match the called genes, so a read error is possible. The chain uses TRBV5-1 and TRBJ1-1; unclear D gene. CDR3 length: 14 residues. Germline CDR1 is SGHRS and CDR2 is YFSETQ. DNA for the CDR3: TGCGCCAGCAGCTTGATGACGATGAACACTGAAGTTTTCTTT. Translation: CASSLMTMNTEVFF.

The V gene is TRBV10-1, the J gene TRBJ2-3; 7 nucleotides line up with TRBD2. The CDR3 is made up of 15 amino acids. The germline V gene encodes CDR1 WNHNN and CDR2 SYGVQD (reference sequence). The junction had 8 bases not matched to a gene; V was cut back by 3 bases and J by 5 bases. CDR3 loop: CASSDERDNGDTQYF. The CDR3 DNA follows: TGCGCCAGCAGTGATGAGCGGGATAACGGAGATACGCAGTATTTT.

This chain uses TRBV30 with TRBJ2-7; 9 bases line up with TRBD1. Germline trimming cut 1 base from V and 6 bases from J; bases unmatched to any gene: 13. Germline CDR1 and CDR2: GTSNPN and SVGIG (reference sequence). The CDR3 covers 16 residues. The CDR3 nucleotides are TGTGCCTGGAGTGCTTACGGGGGGACAGGGTTTGGCGAGCAGTACTTC. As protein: CAWSAYGGTGFGEQYF.

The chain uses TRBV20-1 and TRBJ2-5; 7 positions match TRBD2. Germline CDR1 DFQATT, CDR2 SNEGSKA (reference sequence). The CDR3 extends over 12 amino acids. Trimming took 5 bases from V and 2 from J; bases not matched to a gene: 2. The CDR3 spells CSAAGDQETQYF. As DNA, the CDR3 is TGCAGTGCTGCGGGAGATCAAGAGACCCAGTACTTC.

CDR3 in amino acids: CASSLWGTNYGYTF. Here the CDR3 DNA reads TGTGCCAGCAGTTTGTGGGGTACTAACTATGGCTACACCTTC. The gene calls are TRBV28 and TRBJ1-2; no definite D call. The V and J ends lost 3 bases and 0 bases respectively, with 8 bases between them. The V gene's germline CDR1 is MDHEN and CDR2 SYDVKM. The CDR3 length is 14 residues.

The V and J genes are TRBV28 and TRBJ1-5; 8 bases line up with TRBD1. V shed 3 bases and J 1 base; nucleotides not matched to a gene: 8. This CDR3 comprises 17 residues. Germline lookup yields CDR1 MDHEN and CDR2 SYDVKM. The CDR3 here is CASSFPGQGASNQPQHF. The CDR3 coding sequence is TGTGCCAGCAGTTTCCCCGGACAGGGTGCGAGCAATCAGCCCCAGCATTTT.

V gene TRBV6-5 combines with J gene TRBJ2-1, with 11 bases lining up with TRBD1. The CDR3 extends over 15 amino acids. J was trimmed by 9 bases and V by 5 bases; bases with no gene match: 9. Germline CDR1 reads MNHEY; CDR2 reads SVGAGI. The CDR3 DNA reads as TGTGCCAGCAGTAACCGGGACAGGGGGATAAGTGAGCAGTTCTTC. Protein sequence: CASSNRDRGISEQFF.

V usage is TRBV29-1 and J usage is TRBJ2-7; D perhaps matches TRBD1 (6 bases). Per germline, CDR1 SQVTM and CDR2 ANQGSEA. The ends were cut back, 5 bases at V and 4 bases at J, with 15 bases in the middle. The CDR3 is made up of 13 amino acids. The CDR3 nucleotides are TGCAGCGTTAGAGACTCCCAGGGGTACGAGCAGTACTTC. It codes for CSVRDSQGYEQYF.

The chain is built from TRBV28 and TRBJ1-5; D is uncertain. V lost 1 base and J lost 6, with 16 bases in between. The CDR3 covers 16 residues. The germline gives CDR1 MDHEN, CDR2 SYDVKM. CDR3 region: CASSLYKPGLGQPQHF. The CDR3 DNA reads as TGTGCCAGCAGTTTATATAAGCCTGGTTTGGGTCAGCCCCAGCATTTT.

The CDR3: CASSSERGGSGGYEQYF. CDR3 coding DNA: TGCGCCAGCAGCTCGGAACGAGGAGGTAGCGGAGGCTACGAGCAGTACTTC. V is TRBV5-1 and J is TRBJ2-7; D is possibly TRBD2 (6 bases). The CDR3 has 17 amino acids. V was trimmed by 3 bases and J by 3 bases, leaving 22 bases between them. Germline loops: CDR1 SGHRS, CDR2 YFSETQ. Looking up the rest from reference TRBV5-1 and TRBJ2-7 gives the full variable domain: KAGVTQTPRYLIKTRGQQVTLSCSPISGHRSVSWYQQTPGQGLQFLFEYFSETQRNKGNFPGRFSGRQFSNSRSEMNVSTLELGDSALYLCASSSERGGSGGYEQYFGPGTRLTVT.

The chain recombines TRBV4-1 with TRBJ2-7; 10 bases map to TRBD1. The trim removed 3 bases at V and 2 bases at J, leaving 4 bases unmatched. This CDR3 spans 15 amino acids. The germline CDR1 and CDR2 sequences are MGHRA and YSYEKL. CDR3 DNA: TGCGCCAGCAGCCACATCGGGACAGGGGCCTACGAGCAGTACTTC. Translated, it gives CASSHIGTGAYEQYF.

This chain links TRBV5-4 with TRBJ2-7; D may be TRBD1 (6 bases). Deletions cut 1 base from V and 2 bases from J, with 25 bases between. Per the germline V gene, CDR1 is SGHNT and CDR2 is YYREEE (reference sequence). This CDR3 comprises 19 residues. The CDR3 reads CASSLKPGLGAGYTYEQYF. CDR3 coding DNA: TGTGCCAGCAGCTTGAAACCCGGACTGGGGGCAGGTTATACCTACGAGCAGTACTTC.

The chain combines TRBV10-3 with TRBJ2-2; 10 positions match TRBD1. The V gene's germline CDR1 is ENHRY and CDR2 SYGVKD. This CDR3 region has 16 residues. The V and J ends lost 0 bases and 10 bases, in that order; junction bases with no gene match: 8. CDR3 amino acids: CAISESSPGTGEELFF. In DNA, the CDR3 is TGTGCCATCAGTGAGTCGAGTCCCGGGACAGGGGAGGAGCTGTTTTTT.

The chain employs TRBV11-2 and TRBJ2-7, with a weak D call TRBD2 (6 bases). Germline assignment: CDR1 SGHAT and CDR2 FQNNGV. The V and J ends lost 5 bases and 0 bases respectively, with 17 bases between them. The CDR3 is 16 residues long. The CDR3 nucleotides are TGTGCCAGCAGCCCCGTCTGGACTAACCCCTCCTACGAGCAGTACTTC. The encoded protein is CASSPVWTNPSYEQYF. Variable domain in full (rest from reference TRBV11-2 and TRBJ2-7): EAGVAQSPRYKIIEKRQSVAFWCNPISGHATLYWYQQILGQGPKLLIQFQNNGVVDDSQLPKDRFSAERLKGVDSTLKIQPAKLEDSAVYLCASSPVWTNPSYEQYFGPGTRLTVT.

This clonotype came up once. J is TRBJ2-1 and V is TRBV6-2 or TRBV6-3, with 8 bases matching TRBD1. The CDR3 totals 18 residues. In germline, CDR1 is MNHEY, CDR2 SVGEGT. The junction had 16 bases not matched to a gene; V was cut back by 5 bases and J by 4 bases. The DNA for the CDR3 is TGTGCCAGCAGTCCGCAATTTCCGACAGGGGAGGATTACAATGAGCAGTTCTTC. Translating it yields CASSPQFPTGEDYNEQFF.

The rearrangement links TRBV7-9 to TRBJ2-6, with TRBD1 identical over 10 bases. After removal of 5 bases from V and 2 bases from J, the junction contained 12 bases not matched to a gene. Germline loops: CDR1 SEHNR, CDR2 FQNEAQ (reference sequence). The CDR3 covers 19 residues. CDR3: CASSHNSGTGAAGANVLTF. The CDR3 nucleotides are TGTGCCAGCAGCCACAACTCCGGGACAGGGGCGGCTGGGGCCAACGTCCTGACTTTC.